This entry features one T cell receptor beta chain sequence. As yet, its antigen is unknown. Among the unsorted PBMC samples, replicate PCRs used around 0.3 ug DNA, 30,000 to 35,000 T cell genomes. Researchers sequenced unsorted PBMC DNA using ten immunoSEQ deep assay plates. The data were produced by immunoSEQ multiplex PCR, yet TCRdb's version contains in-frame clones alone and is incomplete. The repertoire holds about 470,000 clones, with about four fifths as singletons. This sample was included in a study of shared clonotypes between healthy human individuals. Study findings and constraints: Sampling covered nothing but blood. Tissue TCR repertoires likely differ from those found in blood.

This TCR was recovered from a woman in her thirties or forties in good health. Some clones in this sample may be carry-over from other donors' samples. Sequencing was performed on PBMCs.

This CDR3 reads CASSQGGQSGEETQYF. CDR3 bases: TGTGCCAGCAGCCAAGGCGGGCAGTCCGGGGAAGAGACCCAGTACTTC. The chain employs TRBV9 and TRBJ2-5, with D tentatively TRBD2 (5 bases). CDR1 SGDLS and CDR2 YYNGEE come from the germline V gene. The length of the CDR3 is 16 residues. The V and J ends lost 4 bases and 3 bases respectively, with 19 bases between them.